This TCR beta chain was profiled in a study of shared clonotypes between healthy human individuals. Clones were sequenced by immunoSEQ multiplex PCR, and TCRdb holds only the in-frame ones, with some missing. The data contain 2 million to 2.5 million clones, less than 95% of them singletons. Germline V gene sequence: CDR1 MNHNY, CDR2 SVGAGI (reference sequence). The length of the CDR3 is 12 residues. V was cut by 3 bases and J by 7 bases, with 9 bases left in between. The study, taken as a whole, reports: Researchers found naive subsets generally carried larger estimated richness than memory subsets. Clonotype sharing across donors was expected to vary with sequencing depth.

On this clone itself: Its antigen is as yet unknown.

The chain has TRBV6-6 and TRBJ1-2; D gene ambiguous. Sequenced: naive CD4+ T cells from PBMCs. This sample's subset: CD45RA+ positively selected. The TCR sequence derives from a man aged 18 to 30 in good health. Some clones in this sample may be carry-over from other donors' samples. Here the CDR3 DNA reads TGTGCCAGCAGTTATGCCGGGCTTGGCTACACCTTC. It specifies CASSYAGLGYTF.